This T cell receptor (beta chain) was sequenced during a study of T cell changes during pregnancy in multiple sclerosis. The CDR3 covers 14 residues. Per germline, CDR1 SSHAT and CDR2 FNYEAQ (reference sequence). This table comes from immunoSEQ multiplex PCR, and its TCRdb copy is limited to in-frame clones, with some not included. The sample records 50,000 or so clones, 91% being singletons. About this clone: A junction end diverges from the germline sequence, so it may reflect a read error.

V and J are TRBV7-7 and TRBJ1-3, with D hard to call. Source: CD4+ T cells from peripheral blood mononuclear cells, taken after pregnancy. The origin of this receptor is a female donor in good health, enrolled as a control in a pregnancy study. The CDR3 region has the DNA TGTGCTAGCAGCTCCCTGGGCCCTGGAAACACCATATATTTT. Protein sequence: CASSSLGPGNTIYF.